Sequencing of this TCR beta chain was carried out in a study of T cells in localized non-small cell lung cancer. Whole-study findings and limits: Uninvolved nearby lung showed the greatest T cell clonality, exceeding that found in tumor.

As for this clone: Its cognate antigen is unknown.

The V gene lost 3 bases and the J gene lost 8 bases, with 11 bases spanning the gap. This CDR3 contains 13 residues. CDR1 and CDR2 (germline): KGHSH, LQKENI. The method was immunoSEQ multiplex PCR; TCRdb's version includes in-frame clones alone and lacks a portion of them. The table includes approximately 80,000 clones, 65% to 85% detected once. This chain joins TRBV18 and TRBJ2-1, with D perhaps given as TRBD1 or TRBD2 (5 bases each). The sequence was collected from a female donor over 55 with stage I lung adenocarcinoma. The starting material was peripheral blood, obtained before any cancer treatment. The CDR3 bases are TGTGCCAGCTCACCTCAACTAGGGGATGAGCAGTTCTTC. Protein: CASSPQLGDEQFF.